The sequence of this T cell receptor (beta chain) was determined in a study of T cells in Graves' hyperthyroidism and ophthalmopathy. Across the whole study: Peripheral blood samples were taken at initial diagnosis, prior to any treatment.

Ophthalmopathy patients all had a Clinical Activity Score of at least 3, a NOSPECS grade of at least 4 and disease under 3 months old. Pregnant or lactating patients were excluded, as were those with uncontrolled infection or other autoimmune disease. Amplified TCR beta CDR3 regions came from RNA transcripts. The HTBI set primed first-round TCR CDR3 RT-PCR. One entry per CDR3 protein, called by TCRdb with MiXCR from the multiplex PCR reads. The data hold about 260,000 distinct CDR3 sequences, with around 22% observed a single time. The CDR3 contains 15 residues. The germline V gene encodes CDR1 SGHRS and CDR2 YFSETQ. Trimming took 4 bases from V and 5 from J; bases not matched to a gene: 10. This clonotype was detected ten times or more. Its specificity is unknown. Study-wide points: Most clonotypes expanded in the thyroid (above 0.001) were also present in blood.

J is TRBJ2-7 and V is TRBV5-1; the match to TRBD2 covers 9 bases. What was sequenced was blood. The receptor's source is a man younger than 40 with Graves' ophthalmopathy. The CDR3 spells CASSPREGPPNEQYF. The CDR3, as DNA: TGCGCCAGCAGCCCGCGGGAGGGCCCTCCGAACGAGCAGTACTTC.